The 18 T cell receptor beta chains in this list originate from one sample, sequenced in a study of T cell changes during pregnancy in multiple sclerosis. Clones were read by immunoSEQ multiplex PCR, and TCRdb kept only the in-frame ones, dropping some. Here the sample spans 60,000 or so clones, about 90% being singletons. The sequencing here drew on peripheral blood, taken in the second trimester of pregnancy. Source of these receptors: a female donor in good health, enrolled as a control in a pregnancy study.

CDR3 sequence (DNA): TGCGCCAGCAGCACTGGTGGACAATCTAATGAAAAACTGTTTTTT. The encoded protein is CASSTGGQSNEKLFF. The chain recombines TRBV5-1 with TRBJ1-4, with D maybe TRBD1 (5 bases). Germline assignment: CDR1 SGHRS and CDR2 YFSETQ. The CDR3 length is 15 residues. Trimming took 4 bases from V and 3 from J, leaving 13 bases between them.

The chain uses TRBV6-5 and TRBJ1-5, with D maybe TRBD1 (5 bases). V gave up 3 bases and J gave up 3 bases, with 12 bases separating them. This CDR3 spans 15 amino acids. CDR1 is MNHEY and CDR2 is SVGAGI in the germline V gene. CDR3 sequence: CASSYGKGNNQPQHF. The CDR3 DNA reads TGTGCCAGCAGTTATGGGAAGGGGAACAATCAGCCCCAGCATTTT.

V gene TRBV6-5 combines with J gene TRBJ2-5; possibly TRBD2 for D (6 bases). CDR3 size: 14 residues. Between the trimmed V and J ends, which lost 8 bases and 3 bases, there was a span of 16 bases. Per germline, CDR1 MNHEY and CDR2 SVGAGI. The CDR3 DNA sequence: TGTGCCAGCTCTTGGCGGGGACCGAAAGAGACCCAGTACTTC. Protein: CASSWRGPKETQYF.

Only a few counts were recorded for this clone. Relative to the germline gene, one junction end is altered; a read error may explain this. V gene TRBV27 combines with J gene TRBJ1-2; a possible D gene is TRBD1 (6 bases). The V gene's germline CDR1 is MNHEY and CDR2 SMNVEV (reference sequence). The CDR3 contains 14 residues. The CDR3 DNA follows: TGTGCCAGCAGTCTATCGACAGGACGGTTTGGCTACACCTTC. Translated, it gives CASSLSTGRFGYTF.

CDR3 coding DNA: TGTGCCAGCAGCAAGGAGGGGGCGGGAGATACGCAGTATTTT. Its translation is CASSKEGAGDTQYF. The rearrangement uses TRBV13 and TRBJ2-3; possible D gene TRBD1, 7 bases. Germline V lookup: CDR1 PRHDT, CDR2 FYEKMQ (reference sequence). There are 14 residues in the CDR3. Between the trimmed V and J ends, which lost 5 bases and 5 bases, there was a span of 14 bases.

The V and J genes are TRBV12-5 and TRBJ2-1; no clear D. Per germline, CDR1 LGHNT and CDR2 FRNRAP. The CDR3 length is 13 residues. Deletions cut 4 bases from V and 1 base from J, with 5 bases between. The CDR3 bases are TGTGCTAGTGGTTCCGCGTCCTACAATGAGCAGTTCTTC. It translates to CASGSASYNEQFF.

The chain is built from TRBV27 and TRBJ2-1, with unresolved D. CDR3 length equals 14 residues. V lost 3 bases and J lost 0, with 6 bases in between. CDR1 is MNHEY and CDR2 is SMNVEV in the germline V gene (reference sequence). The CDR3 bases are TGTGCCAGCAGTTTGCAGCGCTCCTACAATGAGCAGTTCTTC. Its protein product is CASSLQRSYNEQFF.

V gene TRBV7-9 combines with J gene TRBJ2-7, with 8 bases identical to TRBD1. J gave up 4 bases and V 4 bases, and 12 bases lay outside the gene matches. The CDR3 contains 16 residues. Germline CDR1 reads SEHNR; CDR2 reads FQNEAQ (reference sequence). The CDR3 spells CASSSITGGLSYEQYF. DNA for the CDR3: TGTGCCAGCAGCTCCATAACAGGGGGACTTTCGTACGAGCAGTACTTC.

The J gene is TRBJ2-1, the V gene TRBV12-5; 9 bases are a match to TRBD1. V was clipped by 4 bases and J by 7 bases; unmatched bases: 17. The CDR3 consists of 18 residues. The germline gives CDR1 LGHNT, CDR2 FRNRAP. The CDR3: CASGWTGARSGAQNEQFF. In nucleotides, the CDR3 is TGTGCTAGTGGTTGGACAGGGGCCCGATCGGGGGCACAAAATGAGCAGTTCTTC.

The chain employs TRBV2 and TRBJ1-2; 12 bases match TRBD1. The CDR3 spans 16 residues. With V trimmed by 5 bases and J by 5 bases, 9 bases remained unmatched. From germline, CDR1 is SNHLY and CDR2 FYNNEI. CDR3 coding DNA: TGTGCCAGCAGTCAGGGACAGGGGGCGCTTTATTATGGCTACACCTTC. Its translation: CASSQGQGALYYGYTF.

J is TRBJ2-5 and V is TRBV19; TRBD1 is a possible D gene (6 bases). This CDR3 is built from 14 residues. Germline V CDR1 and CDR2: LNHDA, SQIVND (reference sequence). Trimming pared 7 bases from V and 2 bases from J, leaving 14 bases between. In DNA form, the CDR3 reads TGTGCCAGTAAACAGGGCCCCCATCAAGAGACCCAGTACTTC. This gives the protein CASKQGPHQETQYF.

Of note for this clone: The junction departs from the called germline gene at one end, perhaps through a read error. The CDR3 sequence is CASSAGGGTGGANF. The CDR3 DNA is TGTGCCAGCAGTGCTGGGGGGGGGACAGGGGGCGCAAACTTC. The V call is TRBV25-1, the J call TRBJ2-7; 12 bases fit TRBD1. This CDR3 spans 14 amino acids. Germline V gene sequence: CDR1 MGHDK, CDR2 SYGVNS.

The chain links TRBV11-2 to TRBJ2-1; 11 positions match TRBD2. From germline, CDR1 is SGHAT and CDR2 FQNNGV. CDR3 size: 15 residues. The ends lost 2 bases at V and 6 bases at J; junction bases unmatched: 3. The CDR3 DNA reads TGTGCCAGCAGCTTAACTAGCGGGAGTCCCAATGAGCAGTTCTTC. It codes for CASSLTSGSPNEQFF.

This rearrangement joins TRBV7-9 to TRBJ1-2; D perhaps matches TRBD1 (6 bases). CDR3 length: 12 amino acids. Germline CDR1 and CDR2: SEHNR and FQNEAQ (reference sequence). Trimming left V 5 bases short and J 7 bases short, with 11 bases between. The DNA of the CDR3 is TGTGCCAGCAGCAACTCAGGGGCTGGCTACACCTTC. Its translation: CASSNSGAGYTF. Drawing the rest from reference TRBV7-9 and TRBJ1-2, the complete variable domain is DTGVSQNPRHKITKRGQNVTFRCDPISEHNRLYWYRQTLGQGPEFLTYFQNEAQLEKSRLLSDRFSAERPKGSFSTLEIQRTEQGDSAMYLCASSNSGAGYTFGSGTRLTVV.

The chain joins TRBV19 to TRBJ1-3, with D unresolved. In germline, CDR1 is LNHDA, CDR2 SQIVND (reference sequence). This CDR3 has 11 amino acids. V lost 5 bases and J 16 bases, leaving 15 bases between the germline ends. The CDR3 DNA reads TGTGCCAGTAGTGGTCGAGGACTGGAGTATTTT. Its translation: CASSGRGLEYF.

The chain couples TRBV7-9 to TRBJ1-1; D is undetermined. CDR1 is SEHNR, CDR2 FQNEAQ, per germline (reference sequence). V was cut by 2 bases and J by 1 base, with 8 bases left in between. The CDR3 loop spans 14 amino acids. The CDR3 region has the DNA TGTGCCAGCAGCTTATCTTTCCCGAACACTGAAGCTTTCTTT. Amino acids: CASSLSFPNTEAFF. The full variable domain, in which reference TRBV7-9 and TRBJ1-1 provide the parts outside the CDR3, is DTGVSQNPRHKITKRGQNVTFRCDPISEHNRLYWYRQTLGQGPEFLTYFQNEAQLEKSRLLSDRFSAERPKGSFSTLEIQRTEQGDSAMYLCASSLSFPNTEAFFGQGTRLTVV.

The rearrangement uses TRBV4-2 and TRBJ2-1; D may be TRBD2 (7 bases). The CDR3 loop spans 16 amino acids. The V and J ends lost 4 bases and 3 bases respectively, with 16 bases between them. Germline CDR1 is LGHNA and CDR2 is YNFKEQ. The DNA for the CDR3 is TGTGCCAGCAGCCGGGGCGGCGGGGGCAACTACAATGAGCAGTTCTTC. It translates to CASSRGGGGNYNEQFF.

This clone was counted a single time. This chain joins TRBV23-1 and TRBJ1-1; D perhaps matches TRBD1 (5 bases). TRBV23-1 is recorded as an ORF, its role being uncertain. This CDR3 is 13 amino acids long. Trimming left V 11 bases short and J 3 bases short, with 16 bases between. Written as DNA, the CDR3 is TGCGCCGCCGTGGAGGGGTCGGACACTGAAGCTTTCTTT. The encoded protein is CAAVEGSDTEAFF.